This T cell receptor (beta chain) is drawn from a study of blood T cells in healthy people across ages. Alongside a J-beta primer mix, a sample-barcoded 5' primer served in a second PCR lasting 7 to 11 cycles. The template-switch adaptor was a 5' adaptor with 12 random nucleotides. It tagged each cDNA molecule. The study obtained at least 2.5 million CDR3-containing paired-end reads from every sample. TCRdb re-called the 5' RACE reads through MiXCR, storing one row per CDR3 protein. The sample consists of hundreds of thousands of distinct CDR3 sequences, 20% to 30% of them appearing once. The CDR3 contains 13 residues. Germline CDR1 is MNHEY and CDR2 is SVGAGI. Trimming stripped 8 bases from V and 3 bases from J, with 11 bases between. These same data were also listed under a study on T cells of mothers and their children. That work adds: Overlap ran slightly, non-significantly higher for related than unrelated mother-child pairs.

This rearrangement joins TRBV6-5 to TRBJ1-5; D gene unclear. Sequencing was done on a sample of blood. The clonotype originates from a boy younger than 18 in good health. The CDR3 DNA is TGTGCCAGCGGAGACCCTAACAATCAGCCCCAGCATTTT. Residues: CASGDPNNQPQHF.